This T cell receptor (beta chain) came from a study of CD8 T cells in Susac syndrome. CDR3 size: 16 residues. V lost 1 base, J lost 2 bases, and 13 bases lay in between. Germline loops: CDR1 LGHNA, CDR2 YSLEER. RNA totalling about 0.45 to 1 ug underwent reverse transcription with random hexamers. TCRdb re-called the immunoSEQ multiplex PCR reads through MiXCR, storing one row per CDR3 protein. The sample has approximately 300,000 distinct CDR3 sequences, 89% seen once. The material sequenced was CD8+ T cells from PBMCs. The gene calls are TRBV4-3 and TRBJ2-3; D ambiguous. The clonotype was recovered from a human donor with multiple sclerosis. The CDR3 here is CASSQGVAENTDTQYF. The CDR3 nucleotides are TGCGCCAGCAGCCAAGGAGTGGCGGAAAACACAGATACGCAGTATTTT.